Presented here are 25 T cell receptor beta chains from one specimen sequenced in a study of molecular identifiers for immune sequencing clone quantification. TCRdb reanalysed the PCR reads using MiXCR and keeps one entry per CDR3 protein. The sample contains 460,000 or so distinct CDR3 sequences, around 21% of which appear only once. The sequenced sample was naive CD8+ T cells from blood, with Jurkat cell RNA spiked in. Sample subset: FACS-sorted CD8+CD4-CCR7+CD45RA+ naive T cells. Source of these receptors: a human donor in good health. Some libraries in this study had Jurkat cell RNA spiked in.

Many counts were recorded for this clonotype. The chain carries TRBV11-2 and TRBJ1-1, with TRBD1 as a possible D gene (6 bases). The CDR3 has 11 residues. Germline CDR1 reads SGHAT; CDR2 reads FQNNGV. V was shortened by 2 bases and J by 14 bases, with 12 bases between the two germline ends. The CDR3 nucleotides read TGTGCCAGCAGCTTACGGGACACTTTCTTCTTT. Amino acids: CASSLRDTFFF.

The V call is TRBV20-1, the J call TRBJ2-5; D is ambiguous. This CDR3 contains 15 residues. V lost 1 base, J lost 5 bases, and 17 bases lay in between. Germline lookup yields CDR1 DFQATT and CDR2 SNEGSKA (reference sequence). The CDR3 sequence: CSARVRDTSWETQYF. DNA of the CDR3: TGCAGTGCTAGAGTCAGAGACACTTCCTGGGAGACCCAGTACTTC.

CDR3 loop: CASSPMVTGVVSGELFF. In DNA, the CDR3 is TGTGCCAGCAGCCCGATGGTGACTGGAGTAGTCTCCGGGGAGCTGTTTTTT. The chain has TRBV4-2 and TRBJ2-2, with D hard to call. This CDR3 is built from 17 residues. V gave up 4 bases and J gave up 6 bases, with 21 bases separating them. Per germline, CDR1 LGHNA and CDR2 YNFKEQ.

This clonotype occurred many times. The chain combines TRBV28 with TRBJ1-3; D is undetermined. Germline V CDR1 and CDR2: MDHEN, SYDVKM. V was clipped by 2 bases and J by 4 bases, with 18 bases between them. The CDR3 is made up of 17 amino acids. CDR3 coding DNA: TGTGCCAGCAGTTTACTCGCCTTAGGGTCTTCCGGAAACACCATATATTTT. Translating it yields CASSLLALGSSGNTIYF.

This clonotype has just a few counts. The V and J genes are TRBV18 and TRBJ1-5, with D possibly TRBD1 on 5 matching bases. With 5 bases removed from V and 9 bases from J, the gap between germline ends came to 20 bases. The CDR3 runs 15 residues. Per germline, CDR1 KGHSH and CDR2 LQKENI. The DNA of the CDR3 is TGTGCCAGCTCAAAATACGGGGGAGAGATCCTGCCCCAGCATTTT. Its protein is CASSKYGGEILPQHF.

This clonotype was counted many times. The chain recombines TRBV29-1 with TRBJ2-5; possible D gene TRBD1, 6 bases. Germline V CDR1 and CDR2: SQVTM, ANQGSEA. Trimming took 5 bases from V and 5 from J, leaving 9 bases between them. The CDR3 runs 11 residues. CDR3 sequence reads: CSVPRGETQYF. The CDR3 nucleotides read TGCAGCGTTCCCAGGGGCGAGACCCAGTACTTC. Filled out from reference TRBV29-1 and TRBJ2-5, the complete variable domain reads SAVISQKPSRDICQRGTSLTIQCQVDSQVTMMFWYRQQPGQSLTLIATANQGSEATYESGFVIDKFPISRPNLTFSTLTVSNMSPEDSSIYLCSVPRGETQYFGPGTRLLVL.

This clonotype was seen at least ten times. V gene TRBV29-1 combines with J gene TRBJ1-1; the D gene is possibly TRBD1 (6 bases). The germline CDR1 and CDR2 sequences are SQVTM and ANQGSEA. The CDR3 has 11 residues. Trimming shortened V by 5 bases and J by 6 bases, and 10 bases separated the two germline ends. The DNA for the CDR3 is TGCAGCGTTCGGGGGGGCTCTGAAGCTTTCTTT. Its protein product is CSVRGGSEAFF.

The sample holds one count of this clonotype. A much larger clone lies a single base off, so this may be a read error. The V and J genes are TRBV6-5 and TRBJ1-1; D uncertain. The CDR3 totals 15 residues. V was pared by 5 bases and J by 4 bases, with 17 bases between. CDR1 and CDR2 (germline): MNHEY, SVGAGI. Here the CDR3 DNA reads TGTGCCAGCAGTCATATAGACACCTTGGGCACTGAAGCTTTCTTT. It is translated as CASSHIDTLGTEAFF.

This clonotype was seen at least ten times. The V gene is TRBV5-6, the J gene TRBJ1-1, with D unresolved. CDR3 length equals 12 residues. V dropped 2 bases and J dropped 3 bases, with 5 bases sitting between them. CDR1 and CDR2 from the germline V gene are SGHDT and YYEEEE. CDR3 amino acids: CASSFAYTEAFF. Here the CDR3 DNA reads TGTGCCAGCAGCTTTGCCTACACTGAAGCTTTCTTT.

This clonotype was counted only a few times. The rearrangement links TRBV4-3 to TRBJ2-3, with D perhaps matching TRBD1 (5 bases). This CDR3 contains 15 residues. The ends were cut back, 0 bases at V and 4 bases at J, with 11 bases in the middle. Per germline, CDR1 LGHNA and CDR2 YSLEER. CDR3 in amino acids: CASSQEKAGSDTQYF. DNA for the CDR3: TGCGCCAGCAGCCAAGAAAAGGCAGGGTCAGATACGCAGTATTTT.

This clonotype was recorded at least ten times. The rearrangement uses TRBV9 and TRBJ2-3; 13 bases line up with TRBD2. The trim removed 1 base at V and 4 bases at J, leaving 3 bases unmatched. Germline V gene lookup returns CDR1 SGDLS and CDR2 YYNGEE. The CDR3 has 16 amino acids. DNA for the CDR3: TGTGCCAGCAGCGTATGGACTAGCGGGGGATCAGATACGCAGTATTTT. Translated, it gives CASSVWTSGGSDTQYF.

The rearrangement links TRBV7-6 to TRBJ2-1; D possibly uses TRBD1 or TRBD2 (6 bases each). V was trimmed by 0 bases and J by 9 bases, leaving 15 bases between them. The germline V gene encodes CDR1 SGHVS and CDR2 FNYEAQ. The CDR3 has 15 amino acids. CDR3 residues: CASSLAGGYTGEQFF. In DNA, the CDR3 is TGTGCCAGCAGCTTAGCGGGGGGCTATACGGGTGAGCAGTTCTTC.

This clonotype was found many times. The rearrangement links TRBV28 to TRBJ1-2; D is uncertain. Deletions cut 8 bases from V and 8 bases from J, with 18 bases between. The CDR3 length is 13 residues. The germline V gene has CDR1 MDHEN and CDR2 SYDVKM. The CDR3 DNA is TGTGCCAGCTGGAGTTTCGAAGGGAACGGCTACACCTTC. Its translation is CASWSFEGNGYTF.

A remark on this clonotype: One end of the junction varies from germline; a read error may be responsible. This chain connects TRBV5-3 to TRBJ2-5; no clear D. TRBV5-3 is designated an ORF whose function remains uncertain. This CDR3 has 12 amino acids. CDR3 bases: TGTGCCAGCAGCTTACTGGTTGAGACCCAGTACTTC. This translates into CASSLLVETQYF.

The chain links TRBV6-1 to TRBJ1-4, with a possible D match to TRBD1 (5 bases). Trimming took 3 bases from V and 0 from J, leaving 8 bases between them. CDR3 length: 15 residues. The germline V gene encodes CDR1 MNHNS and CDR2 SASEGT. CDR3 DNA sequence: TGTGCCAGCAGTGAGGGGACGGCAACTAATGAAAAACTGTTTTTT. Amino acid sequence: CASSEGTATNEKLFF.

This clonotype appeared a single time. A much larger clone sits a single nucleotide away, making a read error possible. CDR3 nucleotide sequence: TGTGCCAGCAGCGCTCACAGGGGAGGTGACCCCGGGGAGCTGCTTTTT. As protein: CASSAHRGGDPGELLF. This chain uses TRBV7-9 with TRBJ2-2; D may be TRBD1 (7 bases). The CDR3 totals 16 residues. CDR1 is SEHNR, CDR2 FQNEAQ, per germline (reference sequence).

The table lists this clonotype with many counts. The chain joins TRBV7-8 to TRBJ2-7, with TRBD1 identical over 8 bases. CDR1 and CDR2 from the germline V gene are SGHVS and FQNEAQ. The junction had 7 bases not matched to a gene; V was cut back by 1 base and J by 2 bases. This CDR3 comprises 16 residues. Here the CDR3 reads CASSLVSGQVPYEQYF. CDR3 DNA: TGTGCCAGCAGCTTAGTCTCGGGACAGGTACCCTACGAGCAGTACTTC.

This chain uses TRBV5-5 with TRBJ1-3; TRBD1 matches at 8 bases. J lost 3 bases, V lost 3 bases, and 8 bases had no gene match. The CDR3 sequence is 16 residues long. CDR1 is SGHKS and CDR2 is YYEKEE in the germline V gene (reference sequence). The CDR3 DNA reads as TGTGCCAGCAGCTACGCCGACAGGGGATATGGAAACACCATATATTTT. Its translation is CASSYADRGYGNTIYF.

This clonotype has just a few counts. This chain connects TRBV6-5 to TRBJ2-2; 7 bases align to TRBD1. V shed 2 bases and J 9 bases; nucleotides not matched to a gene: 12. The CDR3 totals 16 residues. Germline V gives CDR1 MNHEY, CDR2 SVGAGI. The CDR3 DNA follows: TGTGCCAGCAGTTACGGGGACCAGACAGGGTCCCGGGAGCTGTTTTTT. Protein product: CASSYGDQTGSRELFF.

This clonotype was counted between two and nine times. The rearrangement uses TRBV11-2 and TRBJ2-5; 9 bases are shared with TRBD2. This CDR3 has 15 residues. The V and J ends lost 3 bases and 2 bases, in that order; junction bases with no gene match: 4. Germline-derived CDR1 and CDR2 are SGHAT and FQNNGV. The CDR3 nucleotides read TGTGCCAGCAGCTTTTCTAGCGGGGTGCAAGAGACCCAGTACTTC. Protein: CASSFSSGVQETQYF.

This chain connects TRBV7-2 to TRBJ2-1; D may be TRBD1 or TRBD2 (5 bases each). This CDR3 region has 15 residues. The V end lost 5 bases, the J end lost 8 bases, and 19 bases lay between the germline ends. Per germline, CDR1 SGHTA and CDR2 FQGNSA. The CDR3 DNA reads as TGTGCCAGCAGCCCCTGGGACGCTTTCTCCGATGAGCAGTTCTTC. Amino acids: CASSPWDAFSDEQFF.

Ten or more counts support this clonotype. The chain recombines TRBV27 with TRBJ1-1; D is unresolved. This CDR3 is built from 13 residues. From germline, CDR1 is MNHEY and CDR2 SMNVEV (reference sequence). V was trimmed by 5 bases and J by 2 bases, leaving 9 bases between them. CDR3: CASSPKRNTEAFF. The CDR3 DNA reads as TGTGCCAGCAGTCCAAAGAGAAACACTGAAGCTTTCTTT.

The rearrangement links TRBV2 to TRBJ2-7; D gene uncertain. The CDR3 has 13 amino acids. Trimming removed 6 bases from V and 1 base from J, with 10 bases in between. The V gene's germline CDR1 is SNHLY and CDR2 FYNNEI. In nucleotides, the CDR3 is TGTGCCAGCAGCGACACATTATCCTACGAGCAGTACTTC. It codes for CASSDTLSYEQYF.

This clonotype was picked up a small number of times. This chain links TRBV7-6 with TRBJ1-1, with a weak D call TRBD1 (6 bases). The CDR3 consists of 18 residues. The germline gives CDR1 SGHVS, CDR2 FNYEAQ. Trimming took off 0 bases at V and 0 bases at J, with 17 bases between the two ends. In DNA, the CDR3 is TGTGCCAGCAGCTTAGCGGGGGGGGGCAACTGGCTGAACACTGAAGCTTTCTTT. Amino acids: CASSLAGGGNWLNTEAFF.

This clonotype was counted many times. V usage is TRBV9 and J usage is TRBJ1-1, with unresolved D. CDR1 and CDR2 from the germline V gene are SGDLS and YYNGEE. Trimming took off 0 bases at V and 0 bases at J, with 6 bases between the two ends. This CDR3 is built from 14 residues. The CDR3 bases are TGTGCCAGCAGCGTAGATGGTATGAACACTGAAGCTTTCTTT. Translating it yields CASSVDGMNTEAFF.